A selection of T cell receptor beta chains follows, all from one sample in a study of CD8 T cells in ankylosing spondylitis. MiXCR, applied by TCRdb to the 5' RACE reads, yields one record per CDR3 protein. This table holds 100,000 to 150,000 distinct CDR3 sequences, 7% to 10% found once. Sequenced sample: blood, either unsorted or a sorted T cell fraction (not recorded which). The receptor set was obtained from a male donor with ankylosing spondylitis or in good health (not recorded which). The conserved cysteine and the conserved F or W are not part of the CDR3 here.

V gene	J gene	CDR3 protein
TRBV4-2	TRBJ1-4	ASSQDGGAREKLF
TRBV28	TRBJ2-5	ASSYGGTETQY
TRBV6-1	TRBJ2-1	AIKRGAAYNEQF
TRBV7-9	TRBJ2-1	ASSLRGSVAYNEQF
TRBV12-3/TRBV12-4	TRBJ2-1	ASRTLPGLAYNEQF
TRBV5-1	TRBJ2-6	ASKSSGANVLT
TRBV11-3	TRBJ2-1	ASSKLAGKYNEQF
TRBV5-1	TRBJ2-1	ASRRLGQAQYNEQF
TRBV29-1	TRBJ2-3	SVEDLRHQGTDTQY
TRBV5-1	TRBJ2-5	ASSLSALGTQY
TRBV25-1	TRBJ2-1	ASRKTGGAEQF
TRBV20-1	TRBJ2-7	SARDREDEQY
TRBV7-9	TRBJ2-3	ASSSWTSGSTTDTQY
TRBV5-1	TRBJ2-7	ASSLVTGGYEQY
TRBV11-2	TRBJ2-6	ASSLGPNSGANVLT
TRBV12-3/TRBV12-4	TRBJ2-1	ASSHLAGGKYNEQF
TRBV6-2/TRBV6-3	TRBJ1-1	ASKRGANTEAF
TRBV5-1	TRBJ2-7	ASSLVGSGSPDYEQY
TRBV3-1	TRBJ2-3	ASSRLAGVVTDTQY
TRBV20-1	TRBJ2-3	SARATGSTDTQY
TRBV5-1	TRBJ2-7	ASRLGIESYEQY
TRBV5-1	TRBJ1-2	ASSYSENYGYT
TRBV3-1	TRBJ2-3	ASSPRVGSTDTQY